The following is a T cell receptor (beta chain) sequence with its context. Stated treatment: oral pan-JAK inhibitor, 5-10 mg twice daily. The sample belongs to a study of CD8+ T cells in alopecia areata. The CDR3 length is 14 residues. Trimming removed 2 bases from V and 1 base from J, with 9 bases in between. The germline CDR1 and CDR2 sequences are SGHRS and YFSETQ. TCR sequencing used cDNA made by reverse transcription of extracted RNA. The data were produced by immunoSEQ multiplex PCR, yet TCRdb's version contains in-frame clones alone and is incomplete. The table records 150,000 to 200,000 clones, 55% to 75% of them present only once.

This material consisted of CD4+ T cells sorted from blood, taken at week 4, from a patient treated with tofacitinib. The origin of this receptor is a human donor with alopecia areata. The V call is TRBV5-1, the J call TRBJ1-1; the D is unclear. This chain's CDR3 is CASSFSGPNTEAFF. The CDR3 nucleotides are TGCGCCAGCAGCTTCTCCGGTCCGAACACTGAAGCTTTCTTT.